The 9 T cell receptor beta chains listed next were all sequenced from one sample in a study of prognosis after radiotherapy for stage I lung cancer. Two-round multiplex PCR, the amplification method, yielded TCR beta CDR3 from genomic DNA. Primers specific to each TRBV and TRBJ gene drove first-round PCR. TCRdb called the multiplex PCR reads again in MiXCR, with one record for every CDR3 protein. The data hold about 35,000 distinct CDR3 sequences, with about 34% observed a single time. Sequencing was performed on PBMCs, taken before or after stereotactic body radiation therapy (not recorded which). These receptors were taken from a donor at least 50 years old with non-small cell lung cancer.

This clonotype rates as medium-sized. The gene calls are TRBV5-1 and TRBJ2-2; D may be TRBD1 (6 bases). The CDR3 totals 14 residues. Germline V gene sequence: CDR1 SGHRS, CDR2 YFSETQ. The V end was cut by 4 bases, the J end by 2 bases, with 9 bases between. CDR3 DNA sequence: TGCGCCAGCAGCGTGGGACAAAACACCGGGGAGCTGTTTTTT. It yields the protein CASSVGQNTGELFF.

Comment on this clonotype: This probably arose from a read error, given a far larger clone one base away. The chain has TRBV6-2 or TRBV6-3 and TRBJ2-1; TRBD2 matches 8 bases. The CDR3 sequence is 15 residues long. Germline-derived CDR1 and CDR2 are MNHEY and SVGEGT. Trimming removed 5 bases from V and 12 bases from J; junction bases left unmatched: 15. In DNA, the CDR3 is TGTGCCAGCAGTCCCGCTGAAGCGGGGGACATTTGGCAGTTCTTC. Translated, it gives CASSPAEAGDIWQFF.

This clonotype was detected ten times or more. The chain uses TRBV9 and TRBJ1-2, with D perhaps TRBD1 (5 bases). This CDR3 is built from 14 residues. With 3 bases removed from V and 4 bases from J, the gap between germline ends came to 13 bases. Per the germline V gene, CDR1 is SGDLS and CDR2 is YYNGEE. This CDR3 is CASSADRDVYGYTF. In nucleotides, the CDR3 is TGTGCCAGCAGCGCCGACCGGGACGTCTATGGCTACACCTTC.

For the CDR3, the DNA is TGTGCCAGCAGCTTAGACGTTGCAGGACAGACAGTTTACTTC. Translating it yields CASSLDVAGQTVYF. The chain has TRBV7-9 and TRBJ2-7, with D possibly being TRBD1 (6 bases). This CDR3 is built from 14 residues. V was clipped by 1 base and J by 13 bases, with 20 bases between them. Germline V lookup: CDR1 SEHNR, CDR2 FQNEAQ (reference sequence). The full variable domain, its missing parts supplied by reference TRBV7-9 and TRBJ2-7, is DTGVSQNPRHKITKRGQNVTFRCDPISEHNRLYWYRQTLGQGPEFLTYFQNEAQLEKSRLLSDRFSAERPKGSFSTLEIQRTEQGDSAMYLCASSLDVAGQTVYFGPGTRLTVT.

This clonotype came up many times. The gene calls are TRBV14 and TRBJ2-2; tentatively, D is TRBD1 (6 bases). Germline lookup yields CDR1 SGHDN and CDR2 FVKESK. Trimming took off 6 bases at V and 0 bases at J, with 11 bases between the two ends. CDR3 length: 15 residues. This chain's CDR3 is CASRQQGTNTGELFF. CDR3 DNA: TGTGCCAGCAGGCAGCAGGGGACGAACACCGGGGAGCTGTTTTTT. Drawing the rest from reference TRBV14 and TRBJ2-2, the complete variable domain is EAGVTQFPSHSVIEKGQTVTLRCDPISGHDNLYWYRRVMGKEIKFLLHFVKESKQDESGMPNNRFLAERTGGTYSTLKVQPAELEDSGVYFCASRQQGTNTGELFFGEGSRLTVL.

There are many counts of this clonotype. The J gene is TRBJ2-1, the V gene TRBV2, with D unresolved. CDR3 length equals 13 residues. In germline, CDR1 is SNHLY, CDR2 FYNNEI. V gave up 3 bases and J gave up 4 bases, with 7 bases separating them. CDR3 coding DNA: TGTGCCAGCAGTGAGGAAACTTACAATGAGCAGTTCTTC. Translation gives CASSEETYNEQFF.

Comment on this clonotype: This likely traces to a read error, being one base from a far larger clone. The chain is built from TRBV6-2 or TRBV6-3 and TRBJ2-6; tentative D call: TRBD1 (6 bases). The CDR3 spans 16 residues. Germline-derived CDR1 and CDR2 are MNHEY and SVGEGT. The CDR3 region has the DNA TGTGCCAGCAGTGACTCACACAGGGATGGGGCCAACGTCCTGACTTTC. Residues: CASSDSHRDGANVLTF.

The sample holds many counts of this clonotype. V gene TRBV10-3 combines with J gene TRBJ2-7; 7 bases are shared with TRBD2. Losses at the gene ends were 2 bases for V and 3 bases for J; bases not matched to a gene: 10. The germline gives CDR1 ENHRY, CDR2 SYGVKD. This CDR3 has 16 amino acids. CDR3 nucleotides: TGTGCCATCAGTGAGGGGTCGCTAGCGGACTACTACGAGCAGTACTTC. It is translated as CAISEGSLADYYEQYF.

This clonotype was detected many times. The chain joins TRBV7-9 to TRBJ2-3; weak D call: TRBD1 (6 bases). The V end was cut by 6 bases, the J end by 7 bases, with 11 bases between. The CDR3 is 12 amino acids. CDR1 is SEHNR, CDR2 FQNEAQ, per germline (reference sequence). The CDR3 DNA reads TGTGCCAGCAGGTTACAGGGAAATACGCAGTATTTT. Its protein product is CASRLQGNTQYF.